The 29 T cell receptor beta chains presented below share a single source sample, sequenced in a study of blood T cell repertoires in COVID-19. This table comes from immunoSEQ multiplex PCR, and its TCRdb copy is limited to in-frame clones, with some not included. In the table there are over 250,000 clones, over 75% of which are singletons. Sequencing was performed on PBMCs or T cells enriched from blood (not recorded which). These receptors came from a woman aged 25 to 45 who had recovered from COVID-19.

A single count supports this clone. The rearrangement uses TRBV28 and TRBJ2-3; a possible D gene is TRBD2 (6 bases). V shed 6 bases and J shed 2 bases, with 12 bases lying between them. Germline CDR1 and CDR2: MDHEN and SYDVKM. The CDR3 consists of 14 residues. CDR3 nucleotides: TGTGCCAGCAGAAGAGCGGGTACCACAGATACGCAGTATTTT. Translated, it gives CASRRAGTTDTQYF.

This clone was seen a few times. The chain couples TRBV27 to TRBJ2-7; 16 bases are shared with TRBD2. The CDR3 loop spans 16 amino acids. With 5 bases clipped from V and 6 bases from J, the junction kept 7 bases outside the gene matches. Per germline, CDR1 MNHEY and CDR2 SMNVEV (reference sequence). The DNA for the CDR3 is TGTGCCAGCAGTCACCCGGGACTAGCGGGAGGGCCCGAGCAGTACTTC. It yields the protein CASSHPGLAGGPEQYF.

The V gene is TRBV18, the J gene TRBJ1-4; 10 bases fit TRBD1. CDR1 is KGHSH, CDR2 LQKENI, per germline. V trimming: 1 base; J trimming: 8 bases; junction bases outside the gene matches: 7. The CDR3 covers 16 residues. The CDR3 bases are TGTGCCAGCTCACCACTTGGGACAGGGGATTGGGAAAAACTGTTTTTT. Translation gives CASSPLGTGDWEKLFF.

The genes are TRBV19 and TRBJ2-3; 8 bases align to TRBD1. Losses at the gene ends were 4 bases for V and 6 bases for J; bases not matched to a gene: 6. CDR1 and CDR2 (germline): LNHDA, SQIVND (reference sequence). CDR3 length: 14 residues. The CDR3 coding sequence is TGTGCCAGTAGTAGGCAGGGGGCTAGCGATACGCAGTATTTT. This sequence encodes CASSRQGASDTQYF.

The gene calls are TRBV5-1 and TRBJ2-5, with 14 positions matching TRBD2. CDR1 is SGHRS, CDR2 YFSETQ, per germline. The V gene end was trimmed by 2 bases and the J gene end by 4 bases; junction bases not matched to a gene: 4. CDR3 length: 16 residues. The CDR3 DNA reads TGCGCCAGCAGCTTTGGGACTAGCGGGAGTTTAGAGACCCAGTACTTC. This translates into CASSFGTSGSLETQYF.

The rearrangement uses TRBV30 and TRBJ1-2, with D maybe TRBD1 (5 bases). Germline V gives CDR1 GTSNPN, CDR2 SVGIG (reference sequence). This CDR3 comprises 13 residues. The V gene lost 0 bases and the J gene lost 4 bases, with 9 bases spanning the gap. CDR3 loop: CAWSVGTPYGYTF. The CDR3 DNA reads as TGTGCCTGGAGTGTAGGGACTCCCTATGGCTACACCTTC.

This chain links TRBV11-2 with TRBJ1-2; 7 bases map to TRBD1. The CDR3 is 15 amino acids. The V gene's germline CDR1 is SGHAT and CDR2 FQNNGV. V shed 1 base, J shed 3 bases, and the junction held 5 bases outside the gene matches. The CDR3 nucleotides read TGTGCCAGCAGCTTAGTGAGGGACAGACACTATGGCTACACCTTC. Translated, it gives CASSLVRDRHYGYTF.

In its sample, this clone was seen a few times. The V call is TRBV5-1, the J call TRBJ2-1, with D perhaps matching TRBD2 (6 bases). Germline CDR1 SGHRS, CDR2 YFSETQ. The CDR3 spans 16 residues. Trimming left V 4 bases short and J 0 bases short, with 14 bases between. The CDR3 DNA is TGCGCCAGCAGCCGGGGGTCTGGAGCCTCCTACAATGAGCAGTTCTTC. It codes for CASSRGSGASYNEQFF.

The CDR3 nucleotides read TGTGCCAGCAGTTTATCTGGGACAGAGAACACTGAAGCTTTCTTT. This codes for CASSLSGTENTEAFF. The V gene is TRBV28, the J gene TRBJ1-1; 7 bases map to TRBD1. The CDR3 runs 15 residues. Germline lookup yields CDR1 MDHEN and CDR2 SYDVKM. Trimming took 1 base from V and 1 from J; bases not matched to a gene: 3.

The chain employs TRBV18 and TRBJ2-1; 11 bases fit TRBD2. Germline V gene data show CDR1 as KGHSH and CDR2 as LQKENI. V was pared by 3 bases and J by 5 bases, with 6 bases of the junction left unmatched. The CDR3 length is 16 residues. The CDR3 is CASSPLGTSGHNEQFF. Here the CDR3 DNA reads TGTGCCAGCTCACCCCTCGGGACTAGCGGTCACAATGAGCAGTTCTTC.

This sequence joins TRBV7-2 and TRBJ1-4; unclear D gene. The CDR3 is 14 amino acids. Germline CDR1 and CDR2: SGHTA and FQGNSA. Between the trimmed V and J ends, which lost 4 bases and 8 bases, there was a span of 14 bases. The chain's CDR3 is CASSSPGSEEKLFF. The CDR3, as DNA: TGTGCCAGCAGCTCCCCGGGGTCAGAAGAAAAACTGTTTTTT.

The J gene is TRBJ1-4, the V gene TRBV28; TRBD1 might be the D (5 bases). The V end lost 3 bases, the J end lost 0 bases, and 17 bases lay between the germline ends. The CDR3 loop spans 18 amino acids. Germline V gives CDR1 MDHEN, CDR2 SYDVKM. For the CDR3, the DNA is TGTGCCAGCAGTTTCCGGGCGGACACCCGTGCAACTAATGAAAAACTGTTTTTT. Protein: CASSFRADTRATNEKLFF.

The V and J genes are TRBV7-3 and TRBJ2-2; D remains unclear. V gave up 2 bases and J gave up 0 bases, with 10 bases separating them. The CDR3 is made up of 16 amino acids. CDR1 SGHTA and CDR2 FQGTGA come from the germline V gene. The CDR3 DNA reads TGTGCCAGCAGCTTATTCGCCAGTTCGAACACCGGGGAGCTGTTTTTT. This encodes CASSLFASSNTGELFF.

The rearrangement uses TRBV4-3 and TRBJ1-2; 9 bases are shared with TRBD1. The V gene's germline CDR1 is LGHNA and CDR2 YSLEER. This CDR3 spans 18 amino acids. V was pared by 1 base and J by 0 bases, with 9 bases of the junction left unmatched. CDR3 coding DNA: TGCGCCAGCAGCCAAGCGACAGGGGGGTTGGGGACTAACTATGGCTACACCTTC. Protein product: CASSQATGGLGTNYGYTF.

The J gene is TRBJ2-1, the V gene TRBV11-3; TRBD1 might be the D (5 bases). The CDR3 totals 13 residues. Germline lookup yields CDR1 SGHNT and CDR2 YENEEA. V was trimmed by 1 base and J by 9 bases, leaving 10 bases between them. The CDR3, as DNA: TGTGCCAGCAGCTTAGTACAGGCCGGTGAGCAGTTCTTC. Translated, it gives CASSLVQAGEQFF.

This clone was found once. This sequence joins TRBV19 and TRBJ1-4; D is possibly TRBD1 (6 bases). CDR1 LNHDA and CDR2 SQIVND come from the germline V gene (reference sequence). Trimming removed 10 bases from V and 2 bases from J, with 20 bases in between. CDR3 length: 16 residues. This chain's CDR3 is CATQLAGADTNEKLFF. DNA of the CDR3: TGTGCCACCCAACTGGCGGGGGCGGATACTAATGAAAAACTGTTTTTT. The whole variable domain, filled in from reference TRBV19 and TRBJ1-4, reads DGGITQSPKYLFRKEGQNVTLSCEQNLNHDAMYWYRQDPGQGLRLIYYSQIVNDFQKGDIAEGYSVSREKKESFPLTVTSAQKNPTAFYLCATQLAGADTNEKLFFGSGTQLSVL.

The chain is built from TRBV19 and TRBJ2-2; 8 nucleotides align to TRBD1. This CDR3 region has 16 residues. Germline CDR1 is LNHDA and CDR2 is SQIVND (reference sequence). The junction had 3 bases not matched to a gene; V was cut back by 2 bases and J by 1 base. The CDR3, as DNA: TGTGCCAGTAGTATAAAGACAGGGGTGAACACCGGGGAGCTGTTTTTT. It is translated as CASSIKTGVNTGELFF.

The gene calls are TRBV28 and TRBJ1-2, with TRBD1 matching over 9 bases. This CDR3 is 16 amino acids long. Trimming cost V 1 base and J 4 bases; bases outside gene matches: 7. Germline assignment: CDR1 MDHEN and CDR2 SYDVKM. Here the CDR3 DNA reads TGTGCCAGCAGTTTATACCAACAGGGACAGGGCTATGGCTACACCTTC. It specifies CASSLYQQGQGYGYTF.

The rearrangement links TRBV19 to TRBJ2-6; D not certain. Germline V gives CDR1 LNHDA, CDR2 SQIVND (reference sequence). Trimming cost V 1 base and J 2 bases, with 6 bases left between them. CDR3 length: 15 amino acids. The DNA for the CDR3 is TGTGCCAGTAGTATAGCGCGTACTGGGGCCAACGTCCTGACTTTC. Translating gives CASSIARTGANVLTF.

This chain uses TRBV5-1 with TRBJ1-6; D is uncertain. The length of the CDR3 is 18 residues. Trimming took off 4 bases at V and 5 bases at J, with 22 bases between the two ends. CDR1 and CDR2 (germline): SGHRS, YFSETQ. This CDR3 reads CASSLLPSARMNNSPLHF. The CDR3 nucleotides read TGCGCCAGCAGCCTTCTTCCCAGCGCCCGGATGAATAATTCACCCCTCCACTTT.

The sample holds one count of this clone. V and J are TRBV30 and TRBJ1-6; TRBD1 matches 8 bases. CDR1 GTSNPN and CDR2 SVGIG come from the germline V gene (reference sequence). Trimming removed 3 bases from V and 7 bases from J; junction bases left unmatched: 8. The CDR3 is 15 amino acids. The CDR3 is CAWRVTGGVNSPLHF. CDR3 sequence (DNA): TGTGCCTGGAGGGTAACAGGGGGGGTAAATTCACCCCTCCACTTT.

V gene TRBV29-1 combines with J gene TRBJ2-2; 7 nucleotides align to TRBD2. With 7 bases clipped from V and 5 bases from J, the junction kept 10 bases outside the gene matches. The CDR3 sequence is 14 residues long. Germline lookup yields CDR1 SQVTM and CDR2 ANQGSEA. The CDR3 DNA follows: TGCAGCGCCAGGAGGGCTAGCGGAACCGGGGAGCTGTTTTTT. Residues: CSARRASGTGELFF.

The chain is built from TRBV28 and TRBJ1-2, with D hard to call. The germline V gene has CDR1 MDHEN and CDR2 SYDVKM. Trimming took 1 base from V and 5 from J, leaving 17 bases between them. This CDR3 comprises 16 residues. The CDR3: CASSLFLITDSYGYTF. As DNA, the CDR3 is TGTGCCAGCAGTTTATTTTTAATTACAGATTCATATGGCTACACCTTC.

The V and J genes are TRBV24-1 and TRBJ2-7; TRBD2 matches at 7 bases. This CDR3 contains 15 residues. CDR1 is KGHDR, CDR2 SFDVKD, per germline. J lost 2 bases, V lost 2 bases, and 5 bases had no gene match. The CDR3 DNA reads as TGTGCCACCAGTGATTCCGCCCGGGGGGCCTACGAGCAGTACTTC. Protein product: CATSDSARGAYEQYF.

This clone was found once. CDR3 residues: CASSLGGTAYEQYF. In DNA, the CDR3 is TGTGCCAGCAGTTTGGGCGGGACGGCCTACGAGCAGTACTTC. The J gene is TRBJ2-7, the V gene TRBV28; maybe TRBD2 (6 bases). The CDR3 is 14 amino acids. V gave up 3 bases and J gave up 2 bases, with 11 bases separating them. Germline lookup yields CDR1 MDHEN and CDR2 SYDVKM.

The chain employs TRBV7-2 and TRBJ2-3; D may be TRBD2 (6 bases). CDR1 and CDR2 from the germline V gene are SGHTA and FQGNSA. The CDR3 is 15 amino acids. Trimming pared 6 bases from V and 0 bases from J, leaving 13 bases between. CDR3 DNA sequence: TGTGCCAGCAGTCGTATGGGGGGAAGCACAGATACGCAGTATTTT. Translation: CASSRMGGSTDTQYF.

The gene calls are TRBV24-1 and TRBJ2-5; D perhaps matches TRBD1 (6 bases). Per germline, CDR1 KGHDR and CDR2 SFDVKD. The CDR3 extends over 12 amino acids. Trimming took off 3 bases at V and 5 bases at J, with 6 bases between the two ends. The CDR3 nucleotides read TGTGCCACCAGTGATCAGGGGGAGACCCAGTACTTC. It encodes CATSDQGETQYF.

This clone has only one observation. The rearrangement joins TRBV7-9 to TRBJ2-1; 14 nucleotides line up with TRBD2. After removal of 0 bases from V and 2 bases from J, the junction contained 6 bases not matched to a gene. The length of the CDR3 is 19 residues. Germline loops: CDR1 SEHNR, CDR2 FQNEAQ (reference sequence). The CDR3 is CASSLAGTSGSATYNEQFF. CDR3 DNA: TGTGCCAGCAGCTTAGCGGGGACTAGCGGGAGTGCGACCTACAATGAGCAGTTCTTC. Supplemented by reference TRBV7-9 and TRBJ2-1, the full variable domain reads DTGVSQNPRHKITKRGQNVTFRCDPISEHNRLYWYRQTLGQGPEFLTYFQNEAQLEKSRLLSDRFSAERPKGSFSTLEIQRTEQGDSAMYLCASSLAGTSGSATYNEQFFGPGTRLTVL.

V and J are TRBV28 and TRBJ1-3; TRBD1 matches 7 bases. The CDR3 totals 18 residues. Trimming took 4 bases from V and 0 from J; bases not matched to a gene: 12. Germline CDR1 and CDR2: MDHEN and SYDVKM. The DNA of the CDR3 is TGTGCCAGCAGTTCCCCCAGGGGACAGCGAGGCTCTGGAAACACCATATATTTT. Translated: CASSSPRGQRGSGNTIYF.